One TCR beta chain is described in this entry. Antigen: not known. The CDR3 contains 14 residues. The V gene lost 4 bases and the J gene lost 2 bases, with 9 bases spanning the gap. Germline-derived CDR1 and CDR2 are SGHNT and YYREEE (reference sequence). Measured with immunoSEQ multiplex PCR; TCRdb has only the in-frame clones, and not every one. Of some 170,000 clones in the sample, around nine tenths were seen once. This entry comes from a study of cytomegalovirus exposure and HLA in healthy donors. General study points: Generally TCR sequences proved uncommon, though certain public TCRs appeared in numerous donors.

The material sequenced was PBMCs. The chain couples TRBV5-4 to TRBJ2-2; D is perhaps TRBD2 (5 bases). The receptor's source is a woman between 25 and 40 years old in good health and CMV-seronegative. CDR3 DNA sequence: TGTGCCAGCAGCGCCGGGGTAAACACCGGGGAGCTGTTTTTT. Translating gives CASSAGVNTGELFF.